This record covers a single TCR beta chain. Germline lookup yields CDR1 SGHTA and CDR2 FQGNSA. Trimming took 5 bases from V and 2 from J; bases not matched to a gene: 5. This CDR3 region has 16 residues. The sample originates from a study of blood T cell repertoires in COVID-19. Study as a whole: The United States, Italy and Spain supplied acute and convalescent COVID-19 samples.

TCRdb's table, derived via immunoSEQ multiplex PCR, lists solely in-frame clones and lacks some. The table records tens of thousands of clones, 70% to 85% of them present only once. This clonotype was obtained from a man aged 70 or older with acute or convalescent COVID-19. The chain recombines TRBV7-2 with TRBJ2-2; 10 bases align to TRBD2. Sequenced sample: peripheral blood. The CDR3 here is CASSPRTSGNTGELFF. The CDR3 DNA sequence: TGTGCCAGCAGCCCGCGGACTAGCGGTAACACCGGGGAGCTGTTTTTT.